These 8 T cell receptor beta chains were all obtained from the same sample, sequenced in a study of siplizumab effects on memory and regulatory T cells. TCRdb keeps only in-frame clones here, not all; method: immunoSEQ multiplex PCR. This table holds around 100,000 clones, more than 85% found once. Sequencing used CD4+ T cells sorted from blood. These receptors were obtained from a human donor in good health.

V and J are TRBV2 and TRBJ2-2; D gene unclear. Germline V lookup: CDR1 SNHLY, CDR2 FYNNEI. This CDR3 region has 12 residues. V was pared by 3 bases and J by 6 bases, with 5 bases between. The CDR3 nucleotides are TGTGCCAGCAGTGATTCCCCCGGGGAGCTGTTTTTT. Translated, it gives CASSDSPGELFF.

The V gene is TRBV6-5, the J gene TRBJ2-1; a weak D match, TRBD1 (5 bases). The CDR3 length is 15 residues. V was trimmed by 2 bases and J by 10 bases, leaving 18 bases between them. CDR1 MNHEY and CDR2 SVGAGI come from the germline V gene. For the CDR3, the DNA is TGTGCCAGCAGTTACGTAGGGGCGCAGGTCGGGGAGCAGTTCTTC. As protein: CASSYVGAQVGEQFF.

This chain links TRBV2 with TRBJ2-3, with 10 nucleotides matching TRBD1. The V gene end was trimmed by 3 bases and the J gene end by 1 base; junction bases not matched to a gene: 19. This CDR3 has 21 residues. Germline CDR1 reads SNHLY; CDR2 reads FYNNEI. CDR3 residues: CASSDFPSFPGQGWGTDTQYF. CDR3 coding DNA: TGTGCCAGCAGTGATTTTCCCTCTTTCCCGGGACAGGGGTGGGGCACAGATACGCAGTATTTT. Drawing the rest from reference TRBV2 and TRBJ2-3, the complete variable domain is EPEVTQTPSHQVTQMGQEVILRCVPISNHLYFYWYRQILGQKVEFLVSFYNNEISEKSEIFDDQFSVERPDGSNFTLKIRSTKLEDSAMYFCASSDFPSFPGQGWGTDTQYFGPGTRLTVL.

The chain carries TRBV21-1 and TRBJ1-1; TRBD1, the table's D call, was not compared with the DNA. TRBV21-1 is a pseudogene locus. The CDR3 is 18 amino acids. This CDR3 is CASSKDSLTGGVDTEAFF. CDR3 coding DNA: TGTGCCAGCAGCAAAGACTCCCTTACAGGGGGGGTGGACACTGAAGCTTTCTTT.

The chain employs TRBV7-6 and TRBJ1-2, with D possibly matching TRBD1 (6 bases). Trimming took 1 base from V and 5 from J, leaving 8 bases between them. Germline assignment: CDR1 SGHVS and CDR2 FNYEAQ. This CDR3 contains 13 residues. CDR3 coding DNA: TGTGCCAGCAGCTTAGAACAGGGATATGGCTACACCTTC. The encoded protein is CASSLEQGYGYTF.

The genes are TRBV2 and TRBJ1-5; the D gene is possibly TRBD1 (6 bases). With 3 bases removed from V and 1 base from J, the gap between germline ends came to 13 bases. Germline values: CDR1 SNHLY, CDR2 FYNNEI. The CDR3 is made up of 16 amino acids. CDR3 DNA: TGTGCCAGCAGTGAGGGGCGACAGGCGAGCAATCAGCCCCAGCATTTT. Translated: CASSEGRQASNQPQHF.

The CDR3 here is CASSRGTSGQETQYF. The DNA of the CDR3 is TGTGCCAGCTCACGAGGTACTAGCGGCCAAGAGACCCAGTACTTC. The rearrangement uses TRBV18 and TRBJ2-5; 8 bases map to TRBD2. The CDR3 runs 15 residues. Germline V gene sequence: CDR1 KGHSH, CDR2 LQKENI. The ends lost 4 bases at V and 1 base at J; junction bases unmatched: 5.

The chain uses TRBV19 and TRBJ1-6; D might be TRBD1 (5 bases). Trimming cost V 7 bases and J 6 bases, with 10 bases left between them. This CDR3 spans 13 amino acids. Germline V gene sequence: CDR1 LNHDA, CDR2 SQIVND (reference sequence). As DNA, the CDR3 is TGTGCCAGTAAGGTCCAGGGTAATTCACCCCTCCACTTT. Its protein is CASKVQGNSPLHF.